The 9 T cell receptor beta chains listed next were all sequenced from one sample in a study of regulatory T cells in long-lasting Graves disease. Construction of TCR beta libraries relied on iRepertoire HTBI primers and on Arm-PCR targeting CDR3 regions. TCRdb independently ran MiXCR on the multiplex PCR reads; one entry per CDR3 protein. The sample contains roughly 470,000 distinct CDR3 sequences, less than 25% of which appear only once. Time point reported: persistent/refractory GD, antithyroid drugs over 5 years with positive TRAb. Generation of the TCR library employed RNA extracted from PBMCs. Sequencing used peripheral blood mononuclear cells (PBMCs), obtained when the disease was refractory, from a patient treated with antithyroid drugs. The receptors stem from a female donor with Graves disease.

This clonotype was detected many times. CDR3 loop: CSARDQGNSDYEQYF. Written as DNA, the CDR3 is TGCAGTGCTAGAGATCAAGGGAATAGCGACTACGAGCAGTACTTC. The rearrangement uses TRBV20-1 and TRBJ2-7, with D perhaps matching TRBD2 (5 bases). The CDR3 is 15 residues long. V was cut by 0 bases and J by 3 bases, with 15 bases left in between. Germline V gene data show CDR1 as DFQATT and CDR2 as SNEGSKA (reference sequence).

This CDR3 is CASTRDYSTDTQYF. CDR3 nucleotides: TGTGCCAGTACCCGGGACTACTCCACAGATACGCAGTATTTT. The V and J genes are TRBV19 and TRBJ2-3; 7 nucleotides align to TRBD2. This CDR3 contains 14 residues. Looked up from germline, CDR1 is LNHDA and CDR2 is SQIVND (reference sequence). J was trimmed by 2 bases and V by 7 bases; bases with no gene match: 6.

This clonotype was counted ten times or more. The chain employs TRBV7-9 and TRBJ1-5, with TRBD1 identical over 7 bases. The CDR3 runs to 14 residues. Germline V gene lookup returns CDR1 SEHNR and CDR2 FQNEAQ (reference sequence). J lost 7 bases, V lost 5 bases, and 8 bases had no gene match. DNA of the CDR3: TGTGCCAGCAGCAATCAGGGGGATAGGCAGCCCCAGCATTTT. It translates to CASSNQGDRQPQHF.

This clonotype was counted at least ten times. The chain combines TRBV7-8 with TRBJ1-2, with D unresolved. This CDR3 is 16 amino acids long. With 4 bases removed from V and 7 bases from J, the gap between germline ends came to 22 bases. The germline V gene has CDR1 SGHVS and CDR2 FQNEAQ. CDR3: CASSSTRFRGRSGYTF. DNA of the CDR3: TGTGCCAGCAGCTCCACCCGTTTCCGGGGTCGGAGTGGCTACACCTTC.

This clonotype appeared a few times. This chain links TRBV4-1 with TRBJ2-7; unclear D gene. Per the germline V gene, CDR1 is MGHRA and CDR2 is YSYEKL. The CDR3 totals 18 residues. The V gene lost 0 bases and the J gene lost 3 bases, with 21 bases spanning the gap. This CDR3 is CASSQDFVNLGLNYEQYF. The DNA of the CDR3 is TGCGCCAGCAGCCAAGACTTCGTCAACTTGGGGTTAAACTACGAGCAGTACTTC.

This sequence joins TRBV11-2 and TRBJ2-1; 10 nucleotides agree with TRBD2. The length of the CDR3 is 20 residues. The V gene end was trimmed by 4 bases and the J gene end by 4 bases; junction bases not matched to a gene: 19. Germline V CDR1 and CDR2: SGHAT, FQNNGV. CDR3 region: CASSSIVAKRETSGYNEQFF. The CDR3 DNA reads as TGTGCCAGCAGCTCTATCGTGGCAAAGAGGGAGACTAGCGGGTACAATGAGCAGTTCTTC.

This clonotype has at least ten counts. The J gene is TRBJ1-1, the V gene TRBV18; no reliable D call. The CDR3 length is 12 residues. V was trimmed by 0 bases and J by 10 bases, leaving 9 bases between them. Per germline, CDR1 KGHSH and CDR2 LQKENI. The CDR3 DNA is TGTGCCAGCTCACCACCTGGACCGGGAGCTTTCTTT. As protein: CASSPPGPGAFF.

The chain joins TRBV14 to TRBJ1-3, with no clear D. Between the trimmed V and J ends, which lost 6 bases and 0 bases, there was a span of 15 bases. This CDR3 region has 16 residues. CDR1 is SGHDN and CDR2 is FVKESK in the germline V gene. The CDR3 coding sequence is TGTGCCAGCAGTCCCGGCACGGGTCGCTCTGGAAACACCATATATTTT. This sequence encodes CASSPGTGRSGNTIYF.

In this sample, this clonotype turned up a few times. The rearrangement uses TRBV6-5 and TRBJ2-1; 9 positions match TRBD2. The CDR3 sequence is 16 residues long. CDR1 is MNHEY and CDR2 is SVGAGI in the germline V gene. V shed 4 bases and J 3 bases; nucleotides not matched to a gene: 7. In DNA form, the CDR3 reads TGTGCCAGCAGTTCCCCCGGAGCGGGAGGCTACAATGAGCAGTTCTTC. Its translation: CASSSPGAGGYNEQFF.